The source of this T cell receptor (beta chain) is a study of blood T cell repertoires in COVID-19. This clone is a singleton in its sample. This table comes from immunoSEQ multiplex PCR, and its TCRdb copy is limited to in-frame clones, with some not included. The sample contains around 70,000 clones, around 86% of which appear only once. The germline V and J ends were trimmed by 2 bases and 5 bases, with 17 bases remaining between them. There are 16 residues in the CDR3. Germline CDR1 and CDR2: SGDLS and YYNGEE. The sequencing sample was made of peripheral blood. This clonotype was obtained from a young man with acute or convalescent COVID-19. The chain combines TRBV9 with TRBJ2-1; tentatively, D is TRBD1 (6 bases). CDR3 nucleotides: TGTGCCAGCAGCGTTTCCCCCTCAAGGACAGACAATGAGCAGTTCTTC. Translating it yields CASSVSPSRTDNEQFF.